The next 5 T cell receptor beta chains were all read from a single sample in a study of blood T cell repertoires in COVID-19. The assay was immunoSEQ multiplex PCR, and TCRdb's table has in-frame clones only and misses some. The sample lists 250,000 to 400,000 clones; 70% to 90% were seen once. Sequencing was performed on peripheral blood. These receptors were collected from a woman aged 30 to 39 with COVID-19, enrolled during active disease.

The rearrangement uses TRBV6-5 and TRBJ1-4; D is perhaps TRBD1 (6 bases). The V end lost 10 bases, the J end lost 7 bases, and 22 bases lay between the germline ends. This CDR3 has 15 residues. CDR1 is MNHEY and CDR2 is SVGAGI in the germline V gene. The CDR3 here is CATHTGGQGIEKLFF. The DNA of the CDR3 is TGTGCCACCCATACGGGGGGGCAGGGGATTGAAAAACTGTTTTTT.

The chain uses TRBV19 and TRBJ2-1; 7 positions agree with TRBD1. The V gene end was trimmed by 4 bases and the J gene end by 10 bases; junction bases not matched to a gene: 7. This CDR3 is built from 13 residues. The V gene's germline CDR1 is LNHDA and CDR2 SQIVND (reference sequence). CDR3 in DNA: TGTGCCAGTAGTACCACCTGGACAGGCGAGCAGTTCTTC. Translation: CASSTTWTGEQFF.

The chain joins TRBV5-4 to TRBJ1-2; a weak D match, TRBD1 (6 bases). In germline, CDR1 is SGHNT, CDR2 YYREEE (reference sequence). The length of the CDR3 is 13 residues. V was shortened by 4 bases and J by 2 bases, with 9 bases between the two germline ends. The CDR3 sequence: CASSQTGNYGYTF. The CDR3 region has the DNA TGTGCCAGCAGCCAGACAGGAAACTATGGCTACACCTTC.

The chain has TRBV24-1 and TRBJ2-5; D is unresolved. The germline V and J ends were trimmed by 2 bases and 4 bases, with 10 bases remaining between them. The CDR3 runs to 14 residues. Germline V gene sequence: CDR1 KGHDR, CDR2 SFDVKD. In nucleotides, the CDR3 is TGTGCCACCAGTGATTACGCGTGGTCAGAGACCCAGTACTTC. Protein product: CATSDYAWSETQYF.

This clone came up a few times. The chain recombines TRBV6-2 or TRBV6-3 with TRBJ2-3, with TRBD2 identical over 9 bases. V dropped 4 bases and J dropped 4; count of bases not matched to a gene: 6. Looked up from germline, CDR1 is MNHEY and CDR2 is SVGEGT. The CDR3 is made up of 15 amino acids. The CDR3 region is CASSWTSDLPDTQYF. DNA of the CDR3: TGTGCCAGCAGTTGGACTAGCGATTTGCCAGATACGCAGTATTTT.